This is a list of T cell receptor beta chains from one sample in a study of Graves' ophthalmopathy and Graves' hyperthyroidism. Using its own MiXCR run on the multiplex PCR reads, TCRdb lists one record per CDR3 protein. The sample shows nearly 400,000 distinct CDR3 sequences, around 16% of them seen only once. Specimen: peripheral blood. The receptors come from a woman aged 18-30 years with Graves' ophthalmopathy. CDR3s include the opening cysteine and the closing phenylalanine or tryptophan. Each record gives: D gene, V gene, clone size, J gene, CDR3 DNA, CDR3 protein. A D gene is named only where the DNA matches it firmly. A row's size may be missing; if present it is once, few, many or a size class.

D gene: -; V gene: TRBV7-2; clone size: many; J gene: TRBJ1-6; CDR3 DNA: TGTGCCAGCACCTCCGGGACGTCAAATTCACCCCTCCACTTT; CDR3 protein: CASTSGTSNSPLHF
D gene: TRBD1; V gene: TRBV6-5; clone size: many; J gene: TRBJ2-7; CDR3 DNA: TGTGCCAGCAGTTACTCGAAACAGGGGGCTTACGAGCAGTACTTC; CDR3 protein: CASSYSKQGAYEQYF
D gene: -; V gene: TRBV11-2; clone size: many; J gene: TRBJ2-7; CDR3 DNA: TGTGCCAGCAGCTCCCAAGCCAGGGATAAGCAGTACTTC; CDR3 protein: CASSSQARDKQYF
D gene: -; V gene: TRBV6-5; clone size: -; J gene: TRBJ1-2; CDR3 DNA: TGTGCCAGCAGTTACTCGTCAGAGAGCTATGGCTACACCTTC; CDR3 protein: CASSYSSESYGYTF
D gene: -; V gene: TRBV20-1; clone size: many; J gene: TRBJ1-6; CDR3 DNA: TGCAGTGCTCCGGATTCACCCCTCCACTTT; CDR3 protein: CSAPDSPLHF
D gene: -; V gene: TRBV19; clone size: many; J gene: TRBJ1-2; CDR3 DNA: TGTGCCAGTAGTATTACGGGATTAGGGGATTGGTATGGCTACACCTTC; CDR3 protein: CASSITGLGDWYGYTF
D gene: -; V gene: TRBV28; clone size: -; J gene: TRBJ2-7; CDR3 DNA: TGTGCCAGCAGTTTATCCGGAAGTGCCTACGAGCAGTACTTC; CDR3 protein: CASSLSGSAYEQYF
D gene: TRBD2; V gene: TRBV6-1; clone size: many; J gene: TRBJ2-2; CDR3 DNA: TGTGCCAGCAGCCAAAGGGGACTAGCGGGTATAGCCGGGGAGCTGTTTTTT; CDR3 protein: CASSQRGLAGIAGELFF
D gene: TRBD1; V gene: TRBV30; clone size: many; J gene: TRBJ1-1; CDR3 DNA: TGTGCCTGGAGTTTGGTGACAGGGACCACTGAAGCTTTCTTT; CDR3 protein: CAWSLVTGTTEAFF
D gene: -; V gene: TRBV6-2/TRBV6-3; clone size: many; J gene: TRBJ2-7; CDR3 DNA: TGTGCCAGCAGTCCGACCGTCACCCGGGGAAACGAGCAGTACTTC; CDR3 protein: CASSPTVTRGNEQYF
D gene: -; V gene: TRBV12-3/TRBV12-4; clone size: many; J gene: TRBJ1-3; CDR3 DNA: TGTGCCAGCAGTTCTCCCCGCGGGACTATGGACACCATATATTTT; CDR3 protein: CASSSPRGTMDTIYF
D gene: TRBD1; V gene: TRBV4-2; clone size: -; J gene: TRBJ1-1; CDR3 DNA: TGTGCCAGCAGCCAAGATGACAGGGGGAACACTGAAGCTTTCTTT; CDR3 protein: CASSQDDRGNTEAFF
D gene: -; V gene: TRBV12-3/TRBV12-4; clone size: few; J gene: TRBJ2-2; CDR3 DNA: TGTGCCAGCAGTTTAGCTACTATCGGCGGGGAGCTGTTTTTT; CDR3 protein: CASSLATIGGELFF
D gene: TRBD1; V gene: TRBV6-1; clone size: many; J gene: TRBJ1-1; CDR3 DNA: TGTGCCACCCCGAGAAGTACAGGGGGCTATGAAGCTTTCTTT; CDR3 protein: CATPRSTGGYEAFF
D gene: TRBD2; V gene: TRBV7-8; clone size: many; J gene: TRBJ2-7; CDR3 DNA: TGTGCCAGCAGCTTAGTATGGGCGGGGGGTCAATTCTCCTACGAGCAGTACTTC; CDR3 protein: CASSLVWAGGQFSYEQYF
D gene: -; V gene: TRBV25-1; clone size: many; J gene: TRBJ1-1; CDR3 DNA: TGTGCCAGCAGTGCCCTGAATCGAGAAGCTTCCTTT; CDR3 protein: CASSALNREASF
D gene: -; V gene: TRBV27; clone size: many; J gene: TRBJ1-3; CDR3 DNA: TGTGCCAGCAGTTTACTCCCAATTGAATCTGGAAACACCATATATTTT; CDR3 protein: CASSLLPIESGNTIYF
D gene: -; V gene: TRBV20-1; clone size: many; J gene: TRBJ1-5; CDR3 DNA: TGCAGTGCTAGAGCCCCGGGTGACAGACACAAGCCCCAGCATTTT; CDR3 protein: CSARAPGDRHKPQHF
D gene: TRBD1; V gene: TRBV30; clone size: many; J gene: TRBJ1-2; CDR3 DNA: TGTGCCTGGAGTGCCCACAGGGGACGGATGGGCTACACCTTC; CDR3 protein: CAWSAHRGRMGYTF
D gene: -; V gene: TRBV28; clone size: many; J gene: TRBJ1-1; CDR3 DNA: TGTGCCAGCAGTCCCCTGGGGAACACTGAAGCTTTCTTT; CDR3 protein: CASSPLGNTEAFF
D gene: -; V gene: TRBV3-1; clone size: many; J gene: TRBJ2-5; CDR3 DNA: TGTGCCAGCAGCCCGGAGATGCAAGAGACCCAGTACTTC; CDR3 protein: CASSPEMQETQYF
D gene: TRBD1; V gene: TRBV29-1; clone size: many; J gene: TRBJ1-2; CDR3 DNA: TGCAGCGTTGAAGATGCTACCAGGGACAGCACCTTC; CDR3 protein: CSVEDATRDSTF
D gene: -; V gene: TRBV11-2; clone size: many; J gene: TRBJ2-7; CDR3 DNA: TGTGCCAGCAGTATGGCCCCCCCCTACGAGCAGTACTTC; CDR3 protein: CASSMAPPYEQYF
D gene: -; V gene: TRBV7-2; clone size: many; J gene: TRBJ2-2; CDR3 DNA: TGTGCCAGCAGCTTAGATCCCGGGGAGCTGTTTTTT; CDR3 protein: CASSLDPGELFF
D gene: TRBD1; V gene: TRBV20-1; clone size: few; J gene: TRBJ2-7; CDR3 DNA: TGCAGTGCTCCACTGACAGGGGGCTACGAGCAGTACTTC; CDR3 protein: CSAPLTGGYEQYF
D gene: -; V gene: TRBV27; clone size: many; J gene: TRBJ2-7; CDR3 DNA: TGTGCCAGCAGTTTCGGCAACCAGCGAGGCGAGCAGTACTTC; CDR3 protein: CASSFGNQRGEQYF
D gene: -; V gene: TRBV7-9; clone size: many; J gene: TRBJ2-6; CDR3 DNA: TGTGCCAGCAGCCCGCTCCGTGGGGCCAACGTCCTGACTTTC; CDR3 protein: CASSPLRGANVLTF
D gene: -; V gene: TRBV6-4; clone size: many; J gene: TRBJ2-2; CDR3 DNA: TGTGCCAGCTCCAGGGAAAGTGGCGGGGAGCTGTTTTTT; CDR3 protein: CASSRESGGELFF
D gene: -; V gene: TRBV20-1; clone size: many; J gene: TRBJ2-7; CDR3 DNA: TGCAGTGCAGGGCTAGGACCTAACGACGAGCAGTACTTC; CDR3 protein: CSAGLGPNDEQYF
D gene: TRBD1; V gene: TRBV18; clone size: -; J gene: TRBJ2-7; CDR3 DNA: TGTGCCAGCTCAACCGGGACAGGCCTCCTTGGGGAGCAGTACTTC; CDR3 protein: CASSTGTGLLGEQYF
D gene: -; V gene: TRBV7-9; clone size: many; J gene: TRBJ2-2; CDR3 DNA: TGTGCCAGCAACCCCCACGGCGACACCGGGGAGCTGTTTTTT; CDR3 protein: CASNPHGDTGELFF
D gene: -; V gene: TRBV28; clone size: many; J gene: TRBJ1-2; CDR3 DNA: TGTGCCAGCAGTCCTCGGGGACGGACCTATGGCTACACCTTC; CDR3 protein: CASSPRGRTYGYTF
D gene: TRBD1; V gene: TRBV12-3/TRBV12-4; clone size: -; J gene: TRBJ1-1; CDR3 DNA: TGTGCCAGCAGGCCGACAGGGCAAGTGAACACTGAAGCTTTCTTT; CDR3 protein: CASRPTGQVNTEAFF
D gene: -; V gene: TRBV7-9; clone size: many; J gene: TRBJ1-1; CDR3 DNA: TGTGCCAGCAGCTATGGACCCTCCAGCACTGAAGCTTTCTTT; CDR3 protein: CASSYGPSSTEAFF
D gene: -; V gene: TRBV6-1; clone size: many; J gene: TRBJ1-3; CDR3 DNA: TGTGCCAGCAGTGACGGGAACTCTGGAAACACCATATATTTT; CDR3 protein: CASSDGNSGNTIYF
D gene: -; V gene: TRBV12-3/TRBV12-4; clone size: many; J gene: TRBJ1-1; CDR3 DNA: TGTGCCAGCAGTTTGGACAGACCAAACACTGAAGCTTTCTTT; CDR3 protein: CASSLDRPNTEAFF
D gene: -; V gene: TRBV12-3/TRBV12-4; clone size: -; J gene: TRBJ2-3; CDR3 DNA: TGTGCCAGCAGTTTTTTCCAGGGGTCGAGCACAGATACGCAGTATTTT; CDR3 protein: CASSFFQGSSTDTQYF
D gene: -; V gene: TRBV6-2/TRBV6-3; clone size: -; J gene: TRBJ1-2; CDR3 DNA: TGTGCCAGCAGTTACTCGGCAGGGAAATATGGCTACACCTTC; CDR3 protein: CASSYSAGKYGYTF
D gene: TRBD1; V gene: TRBV6-1; clone size: many; J gene: TRBJ1-2; CDR3 DNA: TGTGCCAGCAGGGGACAGGGGGTTGGCTACACCTTC; CDR3 protein: CASRGQGVGYTF
D gene: -; V gene: TRBV15; clone size: many; J gene: TRBJ1-1; CDR3 DNA: TGTGCCACCAGCAGGTCCTCGGTCCCTGAAGCTTTCTTT; CDR3 protein: CATSRSSVPEAFF
D gene: -; V gene: TRBV5-1; clone size: many; J gene: TRBJ1-1; CDR3 DNA: TGCGCCAGCAGCGCCCGGGGGGGCGAGGCTTTCTTT; CDR3 protein: CASSARGGEAFF